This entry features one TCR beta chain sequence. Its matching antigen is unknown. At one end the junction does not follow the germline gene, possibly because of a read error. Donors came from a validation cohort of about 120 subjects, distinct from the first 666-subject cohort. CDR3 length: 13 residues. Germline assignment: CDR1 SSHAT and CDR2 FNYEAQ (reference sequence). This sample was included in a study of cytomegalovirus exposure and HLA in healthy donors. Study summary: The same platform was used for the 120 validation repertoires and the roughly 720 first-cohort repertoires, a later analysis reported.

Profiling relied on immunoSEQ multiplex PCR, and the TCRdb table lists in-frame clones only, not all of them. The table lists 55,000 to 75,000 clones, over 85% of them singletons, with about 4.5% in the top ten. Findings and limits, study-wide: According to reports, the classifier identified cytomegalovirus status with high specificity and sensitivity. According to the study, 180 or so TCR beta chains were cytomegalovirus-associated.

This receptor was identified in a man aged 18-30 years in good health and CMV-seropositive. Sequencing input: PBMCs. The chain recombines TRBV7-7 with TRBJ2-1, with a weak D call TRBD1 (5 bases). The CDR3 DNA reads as TGTGCTAGCAGCCAGGGAAGGGACAATGAGCAGTTCTTC. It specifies CASSQGRDNEQFF.